In its sample, the clone carrying this T cell receptor (beta chain) was seen a few times. Each CDR3 protein gets one entry after TCRdb re-called the 5' RACE reads with MiXCR. The sample holds about 500,000 distinct CDR3 sequences; approximately 14% are singletons and the top ten take 0.95% to 1%. This specimen comes from a study of identical twins. The same sample was also studied in work on yellow fever vaccine responses in identical twins.

This clonotype was sampled from a woman aged 18-29 years in good health. Sequenced material: CD4+ T cells sorted from blood.

CDR3: CASSFSGAIETQYF. Written as DNA, the CDR3 is TGTGCCAGCAGTTTTTCCGGGGCGATCGAGACCCAGTACTTC. V is TRBV28 and J is TRBJ2-5; TRBD1 or TRBD2 may be the D gene (5 bases each). Between the trimmed V and J ends, which lost 3 bases and 5 bases, there was a span of 13 bases. This CDR3 is 14 amino acids long. Germline CDR1 is MDHEN and CDR2 is SYDVKM.